The rows below give T cell receptor beta chains drawn from one sample of a study of cytomegalovirus exposure and HLA in healthy donors. Only in-frame clones appear in the TCRdb table, and some are missing; sequencing was by immunoSEQ multiplex PCR. Among some 160,000 clones, over 75% were seen once, and the ten largest hold around 2.3%. The sequenced material came from PBMCs. These receptors all come from a male donor in good health and CMV-seronegative. Both conserved end residues are part of each CDR3. The order of the fields is CDR3 length, J gene, clone size, V gene, D gene, CDR3 protein, CDR3 DNA. The D gene is left open where the match is weak. The size of a clone is reported for some rows only, either as once, few or many, or as a class for expanded clones.

15,TRBJ2-5,-,TRBV6-1,TRBD1,CASSGNGQGWETQYF,TGTGCCAGCAGTGGAAACGGACAGGGTTGGGAGACCCAGTACTTC
15,TRBJ2-6,few,TRBV11-2,-,CASSVDSSGANVLTF,TGTGCCAGCAGCGTGGACAGCTCTGGGGCCAACGTCCTGACTTTC
16,TRBJ1-2,-,TRBV27,TRBD1,CASSSRTGLDPGVYTF,TGTGCCAGCAGTTCGCGGACAGGCCTCGATCCGGGGGTATACACCTTC
15,TRBJ2-2,-,TRBV19,-,CASSMAGLDTGELFF,TGTGCCAGTAGTATGGCGGGATTGGACACCGGGGAGCTGTTTTTT
13,TRBJ1-2,-,TRBV5-1,-,CASSLAQTDGYTF,TGCGCCAGCAGCTTAGCCCAGACAGATGGCTACACCTTC
14,TRBJ2-7,-,TRBV2,-,CASSPMAGTYEQYF,TGTGCCAGCAGTCCAATGGCAGGTACCTACGAGCAGTACTTC
14,TRBJ2-7,-,TRBV7-9,-,CASSLGQGTYEQYF,TGTGCCAGCAGCTTGGGGCAGGGTACCTACGAGCAGTACTTC
14,TRBJ1-1,-,TRBV5-1,-,CASRRGDGNTEAFF,TGCGCCAGCCGTCGGGGGGACGGGAACACTGAAGCTTTCTTT
17,TRBJ2-3,-,TRBV28,-,CASSLDLGADGTDTQYF,TGTGCCAGCAGTTTAGACCTAGGGGCTGATGGCACAGATACGCAGTATTTT
16,TRBJ2-2,-,TRBV21-1,-,CASSKGRRVRAGELFF,TGTGCCAGCAGCAAAGGGCGGAGGGTTCGGGCCGGGGAGCTGTTTTTT
12,TRBJ1-3,-,TRBV7-8,-,CASSLGYNTIYF,TGTGCCAGCAGCTTAGGCTACAACACCATATATTTT
17,TRBJ2-3,-,TRBV5-1,TRBD2,CASSLNFGGGGTDTQYF,TGCGCCAGCAGCTTGAACTTTGGCGGGGGGGGCACAGATACGCAGTATTTT
15,TRBJ1-4,-,TRBV6-5,-,CASSYSVAGGGKLFF,TGTGCCAGCAGTTACTCTGTGGCGGGTGGCGGGAAACTGTTTTTT
14,TRBJ1-4,-,TRBV6-1,-,CASSEARQSEKLFF,TGTGCCAGCAGTGAAGCGAGGCAGAGTGAAAAACTGTTTTTT
14,TRBJ1-1,-,TRBV5-1,-,CASSLRSSEAEAFF,TGCGCCAGCAGCTTGAGATCGTCAGAGGCTGAAGCTTTCTTT
17,TRBJ2-1,few,TRBV19,TRBD1,CASSGGQGARRGNEQFF,TGTGCCAGTAGCGGGGGACAGGGGGCCCGACGAGGGAATGAGCAGTTCTTC
14,TRBJ2-3,-,TRBV11-3,-,CASSLTPSAYTQYF,TGTGCCAGCAGCTTAACGCCGAGCGCCTATACGCAGTATTTT
14,TRBJ2-5,-,TRBV21-1,-,CASRSGAPQETQYF,TGTGCCAGCAGATCAGGGGCCCCCCAAGAGACCCAGTACTTC
13,TRBJ2-5,-,TRBV5-4,-,CASSLGGQETQYF,TGTGCCAGCAGCTTGGGCGGTCAAGAGACCCAGTACTTC
14,TRBJ2-1,-,TRBV14,-,CASSQAGFYNEQFF,TGTGCCAGCAGCCAAGCAGGGTTCTACAATGAGCAGTTCTTC
14,TRBJ2-7,-,TRBV9,-,CASSVSSSSYEQYF,TGTGCCAGCAGCGTATCGAGTTCCTCCTACGAGCAGTACTTC
13,TRBJ2-3,-,TRBV2,TRBD1,CASGTGLTDTQYF,TGTGCCAGCGGGACAGGCCTCACAGATACGCAGTATTTT
13,TRBJ2-1,-,TRBV30,TRBD2,CAWKGGGYNEQFF,TGTGCCTGGAAAGGCGGGGGCTACAATGAGCAGTTCTTC
16,TRBJ2-3,few,TRBV19,TRBD1,CASSIPGQGMADTQYF,TGTGCCAGTAGTATACCCGGACAGGGGATGGCAGATACGCAGTATTTT
16,TRBJ2-5,-,TRBV5-1,TRBD1,CASSLRTGSYQETQYF,TGCGCCAGCAGCTTACGGACAGGGTCGTACCAAGAGACCCAGTACTTC
16,TRBJ2-3,-,TRBV18,-,CASSPLLDSNTDTQYF,TGTGCCAGCTCACCCCTCCTGGACAGTAACACAGATACGCAGTATTTT
13,TRBJ1-1,-,TRBV11-2,-,CASSLSLNTEAFF,TGTGCCAGCAGCCTCTCCTTGAACACTGAAGCTTTCTTT
12,TRBJ1-4,-,TRBV5-6,-,CASSLEGGKLFF,TGTGCCAGCAGCTTAGAGGGAGGGAAACTGTTTTTT
15,TRBJ1-4,-,TRBV19,-,CASTHGGRGDEKLFF,TGTGCCAGTACCCATGGGGGTCGGGGGGACGAAAAACTGTTTTTT
14,TRBJ2-2,-,TRBV7-2,TRBD1,CASSLGRGQGELFF,TGTGCCAGCAGCTTGGGCAGGGGGCAAGGGGAGCTGTTTTTT
15,TRBJ1-3,-,TRBV5-1,TRBD1,CASSTDRGHGNTIYF,TGCGCCAGCAGCACGGACAGGGGGCATGGAAACACCATATATTTT
12,TRBJ1-2,once,TRBV29-1,-,CSVEETGHGYTF,TGCAGCGTTGAAGAGACAGGCCATGGCTACACCTTC
17,TRBJ2-1,-,TRBV9,TRBD1,CASSPLHGTGLGNEQFF,TGTGCCAGCAGCCCCCTCCACGGGACAGGACTCGGCAATGAGCAGTTCTTC
12,TRBJ1-4,once,TRBV6-5,-,CASSYSGEKLFF,TGTGCCAGCAGTTACTCCGGTGAAAAACTGTTTTTT
13,TRBJ2-7,-,TRBV5-1,-,CASSSTGHYEQYF,TGCGCCAGCAGCTCTACCGGACATTACGAGCAGTACTTC
14,TRBJ1-5,-,TRBV7-8,TRBD1,CASRQGTDNQPQHF,TGTGCCAGCAGACAGGGGACGGACAATCAGCCCCAGCATTTT
11,TRBJ1-1,-,TRBV5-5,-,CASSLVREAFF,TGTGCCAGCAGCTTGGTTCGTGAAGCTTTCTTT
16,TRBJ2-2,once,TRBV7-9,-,CASSSPLGRNTGELFF,TGTGCCAGCAGCTCGCCCTTGGGCCGGAACACCGGGGAGCTGTTTTTT
15,TRBJ2-1,few,TRBV19,-,CASSISVSSYNEQFF,TGTGCCAGTAGTATTAGCGTGAGCTCCTACAATGAGCAGTTCTTC
13,TRBJ2-1,-,TRBV7-6,-,CASSATGLTEQFF,TGTGCCAGCAGCGCGACAGGTTTGACTGAGCAGTTCTTC
15,TRBJ2-7,-,TRBV19,TRBD1,CASSMYGQGSYEQYF,TGTGCCAGTAGTATGTACGGACAGGGTTCCTACGAGCAGTACTTC
13,TRBJ2-7,-,TRBV9,TRBD2,CASSASGGYEQYF,TGTGCCAGCAGCGCTAGCGGGGGGTACGAGCAGTACTTC
11,TRBJ1-2,-,TRBV20-1,-,CSAMASYIWSF,TGCAGTGCCATGGCCTCTTACATCTGGTCCTTC
14,TRBJ1-1,once,TRBV5-1,TRBD1,CASSSGTGLTEAFF,TGCGCCAGCAGCTCCGGGACAGGGTTAACTGAAGCTTTCTTT
16,TRBJ2-1,-,TRBV6-5,-,CASSYSVGGSYNEQFF,TGTGCCAGCAGTTACTCGGTGGGAGGCTCCTACAATGAGCAGTTCTTC
16,TRBJ2-1,-,TRBV9,TRBD2,CASSVAGTSGDNEQFF,TGTGCCAGCAGCGTAGCCGGGACTAGCGGGGATAATGAGCAGTTCTTC
15,TRBJ2-1,-,TRBV10-3,TRBD2,CAISEGGGARNEQFF,TGTGCCATCAGTGAGGGCGGGGGGGCAAGAAATGAGCAGTTCTTC
16,TRBJ2-7,-,TRBV6-6,-,CASSYSHAGATYEQYF,TGTGCCAGCAGTTACTCGCACGCGGGGGCGACCTACGAGCAGTACTTC
16,TRBJ1-3,-,TRBV15,-,CATSRDRSTSGNTIYF,TGTGCCACCAGCAGAGATCGGAGTACCTCTGGAAACACCATATATTTT
16,TRBJ1-6,-,TRBV9,-,CASSVDVAGTNSPLHF,TGTGCCAGCAGCGTAGATGTGGCGGGAACTAATTCACCCCTCCACTTT
15,TRBJ2-5,-,TRBV7-8,-,CASSFLGALQETQYF,TGTGCCAGCAGCTTCCTGGGGGCCTTACAAGAGACCCAGTACTTC